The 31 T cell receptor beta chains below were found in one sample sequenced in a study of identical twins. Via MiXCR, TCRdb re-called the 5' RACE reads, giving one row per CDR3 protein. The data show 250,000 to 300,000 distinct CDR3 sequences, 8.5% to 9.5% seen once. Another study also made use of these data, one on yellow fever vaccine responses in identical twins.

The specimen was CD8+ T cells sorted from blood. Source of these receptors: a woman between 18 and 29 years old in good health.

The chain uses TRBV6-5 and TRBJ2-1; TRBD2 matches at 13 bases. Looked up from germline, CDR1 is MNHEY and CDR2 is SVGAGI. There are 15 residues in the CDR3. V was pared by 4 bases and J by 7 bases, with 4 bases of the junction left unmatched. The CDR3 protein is CASSFWTSGRNEQFF. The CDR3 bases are TGTGCCAGCAGTTTCTGGACTAGCGGGAGAAATGAGCAGTTCTTC.

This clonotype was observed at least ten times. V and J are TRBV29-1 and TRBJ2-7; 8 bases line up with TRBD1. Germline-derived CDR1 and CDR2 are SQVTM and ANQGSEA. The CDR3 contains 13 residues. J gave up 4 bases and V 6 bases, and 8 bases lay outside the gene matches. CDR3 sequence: CSVAGQGFYEQYF. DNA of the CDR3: TGCAGCGTGGCCGGACAGGGTTTTTACGAGCAGTACTTC.

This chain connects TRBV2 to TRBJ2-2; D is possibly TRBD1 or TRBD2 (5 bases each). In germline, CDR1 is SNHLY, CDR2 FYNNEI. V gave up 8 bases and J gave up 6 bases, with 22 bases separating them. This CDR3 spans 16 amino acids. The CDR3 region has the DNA TGTGCCAGCGGGTCAGGGAGTAGGCCGTTGTCCGGGGAGCTGTTTTTT. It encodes CASGSGSRPLSGELFF.

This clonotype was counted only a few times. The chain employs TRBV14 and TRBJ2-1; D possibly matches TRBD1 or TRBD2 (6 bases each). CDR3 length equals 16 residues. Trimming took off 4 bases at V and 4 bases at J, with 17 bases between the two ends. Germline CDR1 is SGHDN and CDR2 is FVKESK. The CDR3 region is CASSPGVGGRYNEQFF. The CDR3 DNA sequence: TGTGCCAGCAGCCCGGGGGTAGGGGGTCGATACAATGAGCAGTTCTTC. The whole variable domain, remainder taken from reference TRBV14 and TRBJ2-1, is EAGVTQFPSHSVIEKGQTVTLRCDPISGHDNLYWYRRVMGKEIKFLLHFVKESKQDESGMPNNRFLAERTGGTYSTLKVQPAELEDSGVYFCASSPGVGGRYNEQFFGPGTRLTVL.

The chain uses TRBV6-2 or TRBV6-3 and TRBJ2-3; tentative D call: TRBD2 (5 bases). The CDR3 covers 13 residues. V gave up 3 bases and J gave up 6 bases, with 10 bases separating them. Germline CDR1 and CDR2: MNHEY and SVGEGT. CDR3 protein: CASSYDYADTQYF. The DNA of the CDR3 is TGTGCCAGCAGTTATGACTACGCGGATACGCAGTATTTT.

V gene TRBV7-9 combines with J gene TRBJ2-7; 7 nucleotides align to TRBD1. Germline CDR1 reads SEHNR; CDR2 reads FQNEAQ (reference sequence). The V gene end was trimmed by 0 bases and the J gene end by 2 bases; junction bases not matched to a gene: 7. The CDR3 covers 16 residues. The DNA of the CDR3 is TGTGCCAGCAGCTTAGCGTGGGACAGCCCTACCTACGAGCAGTACTTC. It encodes CASSLAWDSPTYEQYF.

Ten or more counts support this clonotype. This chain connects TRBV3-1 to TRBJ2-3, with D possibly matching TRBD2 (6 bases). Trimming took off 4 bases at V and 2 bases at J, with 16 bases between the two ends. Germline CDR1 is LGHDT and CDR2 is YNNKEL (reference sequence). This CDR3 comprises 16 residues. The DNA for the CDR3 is TGTGCCAGCAGCCTCGAGGTTAGCGGAATCACAGATACGCAGTATTTT. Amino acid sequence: CASSLEVSGITDTQYF.

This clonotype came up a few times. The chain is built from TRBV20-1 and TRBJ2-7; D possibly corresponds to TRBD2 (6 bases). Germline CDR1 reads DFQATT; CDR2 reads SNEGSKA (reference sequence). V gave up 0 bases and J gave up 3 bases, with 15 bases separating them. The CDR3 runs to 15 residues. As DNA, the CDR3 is TGCAGTGCTAGAGATTTGGGAGGTCCTGGCTACGAGCAGTACTTC. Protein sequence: CSARDLGGPGYEQYF.

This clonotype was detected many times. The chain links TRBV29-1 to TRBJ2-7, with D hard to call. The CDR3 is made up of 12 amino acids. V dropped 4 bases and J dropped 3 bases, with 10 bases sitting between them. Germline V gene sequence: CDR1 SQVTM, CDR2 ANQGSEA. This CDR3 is CSVGAPDYEQYF. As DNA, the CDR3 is TGCAGCGTTGGGGCGCCGGACTACGAGCAGTACTTC.

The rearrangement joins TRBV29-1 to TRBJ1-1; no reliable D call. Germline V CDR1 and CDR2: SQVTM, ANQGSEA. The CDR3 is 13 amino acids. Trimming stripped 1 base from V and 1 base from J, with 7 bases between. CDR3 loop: CSVEGGWNTEAFF. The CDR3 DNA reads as TGCAGCGTTGAAGGTGGATGGAACACTGAAGCTTTCTTT.

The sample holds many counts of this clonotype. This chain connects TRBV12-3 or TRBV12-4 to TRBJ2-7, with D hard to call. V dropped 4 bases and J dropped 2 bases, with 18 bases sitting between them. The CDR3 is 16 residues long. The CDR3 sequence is CASSSSSKDLAYEQYF. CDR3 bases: TGTGCCAGCAGTTCCAGTAGTAAAGACCTAGCCTACGAGCAGTACTTC.

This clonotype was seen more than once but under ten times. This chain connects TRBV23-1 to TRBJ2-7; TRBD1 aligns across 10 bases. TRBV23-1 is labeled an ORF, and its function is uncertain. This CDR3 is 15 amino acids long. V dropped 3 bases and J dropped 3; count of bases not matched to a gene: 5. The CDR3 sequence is CASSHSGTGDYEQYF. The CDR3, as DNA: TGCGCCAGCAGTCATTCCGGGACAGGGGACTACGAGCAGTACTTC.

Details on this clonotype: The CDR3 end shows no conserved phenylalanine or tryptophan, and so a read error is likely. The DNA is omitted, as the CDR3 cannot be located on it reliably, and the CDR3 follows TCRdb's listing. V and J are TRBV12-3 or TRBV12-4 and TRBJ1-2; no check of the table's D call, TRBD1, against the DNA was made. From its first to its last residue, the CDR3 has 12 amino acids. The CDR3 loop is CASSRTASLFYL.

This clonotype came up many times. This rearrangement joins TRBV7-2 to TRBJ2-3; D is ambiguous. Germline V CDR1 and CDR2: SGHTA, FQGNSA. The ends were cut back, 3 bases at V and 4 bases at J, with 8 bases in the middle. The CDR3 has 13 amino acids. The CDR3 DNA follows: TGTGCCAGCAGCTTGGGGATACCAGATACGCAGTATTTT. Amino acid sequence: CASSLGIPDTQYF.

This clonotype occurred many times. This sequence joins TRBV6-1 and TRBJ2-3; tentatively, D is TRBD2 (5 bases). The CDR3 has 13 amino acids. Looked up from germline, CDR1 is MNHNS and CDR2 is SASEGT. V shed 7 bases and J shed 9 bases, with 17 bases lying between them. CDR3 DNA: TGTGCCAGCACCGAAGATTGGGGAGACACGCAGTATTTT. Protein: CASTEDWGDTQYF.

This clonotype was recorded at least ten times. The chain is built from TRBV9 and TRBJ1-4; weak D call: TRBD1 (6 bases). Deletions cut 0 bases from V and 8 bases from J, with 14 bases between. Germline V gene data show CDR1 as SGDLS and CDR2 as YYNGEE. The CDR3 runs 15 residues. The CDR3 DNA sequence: TGTGCCAGCAGCGTAGATTGGGGGGCGGAAGAAAAACTGTTTTTT. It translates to CASSVDWGAEEKLFF.

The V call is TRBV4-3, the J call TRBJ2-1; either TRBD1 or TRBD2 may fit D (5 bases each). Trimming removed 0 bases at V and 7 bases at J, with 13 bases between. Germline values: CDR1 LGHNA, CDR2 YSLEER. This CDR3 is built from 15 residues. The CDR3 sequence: CASSQDEWDENEQFF. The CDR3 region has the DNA TGCGCCAGCAGCCAAGATGAGTGGGACGAGAATGAGCAGTTCTTC.

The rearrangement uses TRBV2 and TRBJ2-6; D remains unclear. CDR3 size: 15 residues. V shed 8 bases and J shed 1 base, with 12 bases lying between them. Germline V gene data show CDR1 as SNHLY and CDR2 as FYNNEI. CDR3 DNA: TGTGCCAGCGTCGGCAGTAAATCTGGGGCCAACGTCCTGACTTTC. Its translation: CASVGSKSGANVLTF.

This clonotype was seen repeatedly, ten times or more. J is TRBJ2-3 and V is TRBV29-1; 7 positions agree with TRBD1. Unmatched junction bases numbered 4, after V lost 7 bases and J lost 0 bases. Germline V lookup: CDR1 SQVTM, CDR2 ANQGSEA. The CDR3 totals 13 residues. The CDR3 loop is CSGDRVSTDTQYF. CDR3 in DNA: TGCAGCGGAGACAGGGTTAGCACAGATACGCAGTATTTT.

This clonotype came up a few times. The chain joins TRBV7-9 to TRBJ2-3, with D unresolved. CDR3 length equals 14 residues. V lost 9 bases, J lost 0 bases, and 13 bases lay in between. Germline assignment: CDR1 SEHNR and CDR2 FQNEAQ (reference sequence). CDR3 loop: CARTPVTSTDTQYF. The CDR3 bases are TGTGCCAGAACCCCAGTAACCAGCACAGATACGCAGTATTTT. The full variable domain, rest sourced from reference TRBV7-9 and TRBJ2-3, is DTGVSQNPRHKITKRGQNVTFRCDPISEHNRLYWYRQTLGQGPEFLTYFQNEAQLEKSRLLSDRFSAERPKGSFSTLEIQRTEQGDSAMYLCARTPVTSTDTQYFGPGTRLTVL.

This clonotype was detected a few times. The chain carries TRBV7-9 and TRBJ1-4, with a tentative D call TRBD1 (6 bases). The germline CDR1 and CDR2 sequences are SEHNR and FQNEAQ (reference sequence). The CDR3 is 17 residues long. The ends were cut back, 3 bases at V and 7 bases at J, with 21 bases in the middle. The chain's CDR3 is CASSFFAGGVYGEKLFF. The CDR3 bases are TGTGCCAGCAGCTTTTTCGCTGGGGGCGTGTACGGTGAAAAACTGTTTTTT.

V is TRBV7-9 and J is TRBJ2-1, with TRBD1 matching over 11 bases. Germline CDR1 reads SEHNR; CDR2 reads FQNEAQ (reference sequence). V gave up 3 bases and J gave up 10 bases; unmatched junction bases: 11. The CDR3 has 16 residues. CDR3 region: CASSFLSGQGAGEQFF. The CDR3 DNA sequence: TGTGCCAGCAGCTTTCTTTCAGGACAGGGGGCAGGGGAGCAGTTCTTC.

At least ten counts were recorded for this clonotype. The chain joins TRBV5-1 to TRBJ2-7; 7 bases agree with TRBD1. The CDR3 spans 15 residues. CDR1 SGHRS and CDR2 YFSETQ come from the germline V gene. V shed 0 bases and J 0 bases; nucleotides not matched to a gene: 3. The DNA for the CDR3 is TGCGCCAGCAGCTTGGGGCAGGGGGTCTCCTACGAGCAGTACTTC. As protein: CASSLGQGVSYEQYF.

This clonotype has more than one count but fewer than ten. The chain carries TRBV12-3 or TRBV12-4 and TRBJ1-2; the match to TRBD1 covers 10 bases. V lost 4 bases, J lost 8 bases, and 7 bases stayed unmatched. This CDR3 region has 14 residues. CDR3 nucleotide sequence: TGTGCCAGCAGTTATCAAGGGACAGGGGACGGCTACACCTTC. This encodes CASSYQGTGDGYTF.

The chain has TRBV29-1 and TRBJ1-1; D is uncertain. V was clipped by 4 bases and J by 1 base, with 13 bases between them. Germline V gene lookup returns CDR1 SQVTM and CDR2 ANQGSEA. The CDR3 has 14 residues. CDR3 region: CSVGGTGENTEAFF. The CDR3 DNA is TGCAGCGTTGGGGGTACTGGGGAGAACACTGAAGCTTTCTTT. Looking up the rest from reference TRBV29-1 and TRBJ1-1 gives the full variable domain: SAVISQKPSRDICQRGTSLTIQCQVDSQVTMMFWYRQQPGQSLTLIATANQGSEATYESGFVIDKFPISRPNLTFSTLTVSNMSPEDSSIYLCSVGGTGENTEAFFGQGTRLTVV.

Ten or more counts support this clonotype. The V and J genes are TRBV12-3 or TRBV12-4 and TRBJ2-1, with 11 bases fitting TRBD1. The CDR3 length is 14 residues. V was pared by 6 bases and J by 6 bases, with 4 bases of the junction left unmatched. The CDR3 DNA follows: TGTGCCAGCAGGGGGACAGGGGGGAGCAATGAGCAGTTCTTC. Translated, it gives CASRGTGGSNEQFF.

In DNA form, the CDR3 reads TGTGCCAGCAGCTTGGTCAGGGGGCCGGGCACTGAAGCTTTCTTT. This encodes CASSLVRGPGTEAFF. The chain recombines TRBV5-6 with TRBJ1-1; 8 bases match TRBD1. This CDR3 is 15 amino acids long. Germline V CDR1 and CDR2: SGHDT, YYEEEE. Trimming cost V 0 bases and J 4 bases; bases outside gene matches: 5.

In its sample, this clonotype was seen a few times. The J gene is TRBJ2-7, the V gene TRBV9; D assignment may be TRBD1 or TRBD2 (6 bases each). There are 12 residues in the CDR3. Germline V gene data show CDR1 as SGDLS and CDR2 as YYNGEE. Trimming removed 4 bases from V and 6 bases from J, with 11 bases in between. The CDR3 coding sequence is TGTGCCAGCAGCCCGGGGGCGGGCGAGCAGTACTTC. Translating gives CASSPGAGEQYF. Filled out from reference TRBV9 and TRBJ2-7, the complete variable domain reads DSGVTQTPKHLITATGQRVTLRCSPRSGDLSVYWYQQSLDQGLQFLIQYYNGEERAKGNILERFSAQQFPDLHSELNLSSLELGDSALYFCASSPGAGEQYFGPGTRLTVT.

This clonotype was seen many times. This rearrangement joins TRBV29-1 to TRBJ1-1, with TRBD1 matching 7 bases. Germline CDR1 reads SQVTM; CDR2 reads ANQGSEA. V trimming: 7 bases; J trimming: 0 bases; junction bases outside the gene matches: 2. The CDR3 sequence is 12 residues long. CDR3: CSGQGLNTEAFF. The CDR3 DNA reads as TGCAGCGGACAGGGACTGAACACTGAAGCTTTCTTT.

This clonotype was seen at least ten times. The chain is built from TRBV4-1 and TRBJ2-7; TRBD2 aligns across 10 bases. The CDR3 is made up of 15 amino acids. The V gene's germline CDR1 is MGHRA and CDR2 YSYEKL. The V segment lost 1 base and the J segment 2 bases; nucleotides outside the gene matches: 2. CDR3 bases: TGCGCCAGCAGCCAAGTCACTAGCGGGACCTACGAGCAGTACTTC. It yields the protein CASSQVTSGTYEQYF.

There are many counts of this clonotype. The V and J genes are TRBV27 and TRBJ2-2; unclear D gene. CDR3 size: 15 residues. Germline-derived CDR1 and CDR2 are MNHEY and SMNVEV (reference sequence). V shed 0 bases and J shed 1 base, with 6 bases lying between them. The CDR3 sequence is CASSLSGLNTGELFF. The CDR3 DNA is TGTGCCAGCAGTTTATCGGGGTTGAACACCGGGGAGCTGTTTTTT.